This is a list of T cell receptor beta chains from one sample in a study of cytomegalovirus exposure and HLA in healthy donors. Some clones are missing from TCRdb's copy, which holds only in-frame ones; the method was immunoSEQ multiplex PCR. The data show about 140,000 clones, about 82% seen once. The source material was PBMCs. These TCRs come from a male donor in good health and CMV-seronegative. CDR3s include the opening cysteine and the closing phenylalanine or tryptophan. The D gene is left open where the match is weak. Not every row has a clone size; where given, it reads once, few, many or a size class.

d_gene,j_gene,v_gene,abundance,CDR3aa,CDR3nt
.,TRBJ1-4,TRBV19,once,CASSSRDTYLEKLFF,TGTGCCAGTAGTAGCCGGGACACCTACCTTGAAAAACTGTTTTTT
TRBD1,TRBJ2-5,TRBV19,.,CATREGARETQYF,TGTGCCACTCGAGAGGGGGCGCGGGAGACCCAGTACTTC
TRBD2,TRBJ2-1,TRBV5-1,few,CASSWTSGDNEQFF,TGCGCCAGCAGCTGGACTAGCGGAGACAATGAGCAGTTCTTC
.,TRBJ2-7,TRBV2,.,CASAGSYEQYF,TGTGCCAGCGCCGGCTCCTACGAGCAGTACTTC
TRBD2,TRBJ2-7,TRBV4-2,.,CASSQLAGDSYEQYF,TGTGCCAGCAGCCAACTAGCGGGAGACTCCTACGAGCAGTACTTC
.,TRBJ2-5,TRBV2,.,CASSSGEGETQYF,TGTGCCAGCAGTTCAGGGGAGGGGGAGACCCAGTACTTC
.,TRBJ2-1,TRBV6-4,.,CASSDSGNEQFF,TGTGCCAGCAGTGACTCCGGGAATGAGCAGTTCTTC
TRBD1,TRBJ1-1,TRBV4-2,once,CASSQGLQTGANTEAFF,TGTGCCAGCAGCCAAGGACTCCAGACAGGGGCCAACACTGAAGCTTTCTTT
TRBD2,TRBJ2-3,TRBV5-4,.,CASSSAGVDTQYF,TGTGCCAGCAGCTCGGCGGGGGTCGATACGCAGTATTTT
TRBD1,TRBJ2-2,TRBV18,.,CASSPLSTGSTGELFF,TGTGCCAGCTCTCCCTTGTCGACAGGGTCCACCGGGGAGCTGTTTTTT
.,TRBJ2-3,TRBV13,.,CASSRTFWRGTSTDTQYF,TGTGCCAGCAGCCGTACCTTTTGGCGGGGCACTAGCACAGATACGCAGTATTTT
TRBD2,TRBJ2-5,TRBV11-1,.,CASSSLAAGEETQYF,TGTGCCAGCAGCTCCTTAGCGGCGGGAGAAGAGACCCAGTACTTC
.,TRBJ1-1,TRBV7-6,.,CASSLDRAANTEAFF,TGTGCCAGCAGCTTAGACAGGGCCGCGAACACTGAAGCTTTCTTT
TRBD2,TRBJ2-1,TRBV4-1,.,CASSQDFGGRGYEQFF,TGCGCCAGCAGCCAAGATTTTGGCGGGAGGGGATATGAGCAGTTCTTC
.,TRBJ2-7,TRBV6-1,.,CASRAPGSAYEQYF,TGTGCCAGCAGAGCTCCAGGGTCCGCGTACGAGCAGTACTTC
TRBD2,TRBJ2-7,TRBV28,.,CASILHLAGVSEQYF,TGTGCCAGCATCCTCCACCTAGCGGGAGTCAGCGAGCAGTACTTC